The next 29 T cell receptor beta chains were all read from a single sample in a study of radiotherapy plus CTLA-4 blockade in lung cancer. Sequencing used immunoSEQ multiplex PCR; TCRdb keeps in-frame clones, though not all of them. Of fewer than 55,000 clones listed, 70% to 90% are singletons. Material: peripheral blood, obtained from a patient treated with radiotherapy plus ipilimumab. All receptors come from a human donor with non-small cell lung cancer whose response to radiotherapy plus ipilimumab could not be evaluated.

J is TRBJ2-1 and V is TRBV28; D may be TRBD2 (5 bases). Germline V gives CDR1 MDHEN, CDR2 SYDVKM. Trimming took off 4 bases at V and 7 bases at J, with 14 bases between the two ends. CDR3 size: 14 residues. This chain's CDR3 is CASSSAGLVNEQFF. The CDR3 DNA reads TGTGCCAGCAGTTCGGCAGGACTCGTGAATGAGCAGTTCTTC.

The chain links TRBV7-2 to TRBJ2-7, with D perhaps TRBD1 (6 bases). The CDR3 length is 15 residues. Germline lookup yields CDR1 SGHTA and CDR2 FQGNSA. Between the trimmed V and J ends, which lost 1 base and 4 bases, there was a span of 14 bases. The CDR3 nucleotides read TGTGCCAGCAGCTTAGATGTAGATCAGGGGTACGAGCAGTACTTC. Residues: CASSLDVDQGYEQYF.

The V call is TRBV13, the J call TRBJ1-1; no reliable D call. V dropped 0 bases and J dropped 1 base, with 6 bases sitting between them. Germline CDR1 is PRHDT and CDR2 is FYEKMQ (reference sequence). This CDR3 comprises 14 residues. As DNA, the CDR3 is TGTGCCAGCAGCTTAGGTCGGGGGAACACTGAAGCTTTCTTT. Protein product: CASSLGRGNTEAFF.

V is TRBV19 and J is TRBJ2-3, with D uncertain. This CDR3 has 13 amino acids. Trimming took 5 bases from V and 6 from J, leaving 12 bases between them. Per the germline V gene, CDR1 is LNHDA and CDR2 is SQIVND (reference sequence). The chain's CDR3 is CASSASPGDTQYF. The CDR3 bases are TGTGCCAGTAGTGCGTCCCCCGGGGATACGCAGTATTTT. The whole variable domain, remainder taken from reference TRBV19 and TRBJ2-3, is DGGITQSPKYLFRKEGQNVTLSCEQNLNHDAMYWYRQDPGQGLRLIYYSQIVNDFQKGDIAEGYSVSREKKESFPLTVTSAQKNPTAFYLCASSASPGDTQYFGPGTRLTVL.

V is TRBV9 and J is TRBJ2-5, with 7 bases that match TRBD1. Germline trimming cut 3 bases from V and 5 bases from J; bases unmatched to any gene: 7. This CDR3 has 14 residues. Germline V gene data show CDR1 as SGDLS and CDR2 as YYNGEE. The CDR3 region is CASSATGYGETQYF. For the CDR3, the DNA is TGTGCCAGCAGCGCGACAGGGTACGGGGAGACCCAGTACTTC.

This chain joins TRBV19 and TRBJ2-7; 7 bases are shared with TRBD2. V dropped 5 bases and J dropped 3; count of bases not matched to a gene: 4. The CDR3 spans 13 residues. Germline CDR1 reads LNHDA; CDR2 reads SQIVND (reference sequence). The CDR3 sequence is CASSPGRNYEQYF. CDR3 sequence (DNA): TGTGCCAGTAGTCCCGGGAGGAACTACGAGCAGTACTTC.

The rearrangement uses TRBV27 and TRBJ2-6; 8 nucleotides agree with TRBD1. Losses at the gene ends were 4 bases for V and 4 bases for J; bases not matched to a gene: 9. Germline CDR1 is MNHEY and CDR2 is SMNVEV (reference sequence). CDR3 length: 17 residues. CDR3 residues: CASSYTGGTSGANVLTF. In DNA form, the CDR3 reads TGTGCCAGCAGTTATACAGGGGGAACGTCGGGGGCCAACGTCCTGACTTTC.

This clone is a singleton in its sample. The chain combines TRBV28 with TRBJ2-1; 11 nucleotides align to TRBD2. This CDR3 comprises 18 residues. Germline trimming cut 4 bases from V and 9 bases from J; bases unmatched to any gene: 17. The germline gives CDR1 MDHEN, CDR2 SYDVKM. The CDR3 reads CASSSPPGDSGRAGEQFF. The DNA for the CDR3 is TGTGCCAGCAGTTCGCCACCCGGGGATAGCGGGAGGGCTGGTGAGCAGTTCTTC. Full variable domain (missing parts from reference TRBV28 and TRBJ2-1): DVKVTQSSRYLVKRTGEKVFLECVQDMDHENMFWYRQDPGLGLRLIYFSYDVKMKEKGDIPEGYSVSREKKERFSLILESASTNQTSMYLCASSSPPGDSGRAGEQFFGPGTRLTVL.

The CDR3 DNA reads as TGTGCCAGCATCTTAAGACAGGGACAACAAGAGACCCAGTACTTC. Protein sequence: CASILRQGQQETQYF. J is TRBJ2-5 and V is TRBV6-1; TRBD1 aligns across 7 bases. The ends lost 7 bases at V and 2 bases at J; junction bases unmatched: 10. There are 15 residues in the CDR3. The germline V gene has CDR1 MNHNS and CDR2 SASEGT.

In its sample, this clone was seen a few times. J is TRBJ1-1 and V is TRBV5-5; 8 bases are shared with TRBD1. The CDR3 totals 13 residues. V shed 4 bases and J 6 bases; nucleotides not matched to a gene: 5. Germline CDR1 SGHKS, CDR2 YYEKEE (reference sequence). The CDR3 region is CASSQTGGAEAFF. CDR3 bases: TGTGCCAGCAGCCAAACAGGGGGGGCTGAAGCTTTCTTT.

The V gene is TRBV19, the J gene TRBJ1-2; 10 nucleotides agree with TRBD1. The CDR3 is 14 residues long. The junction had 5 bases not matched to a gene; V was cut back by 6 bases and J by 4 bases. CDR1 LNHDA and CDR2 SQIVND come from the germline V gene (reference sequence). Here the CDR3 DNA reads TGTGCCAGTAGGCCGGGACAGGGGCTCTATGGCTACACCTTC. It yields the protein CASRPGQGLYGYTF. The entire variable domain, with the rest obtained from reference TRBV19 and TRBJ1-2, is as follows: DGGITQSPKYLFRKEGQNVTLSCEQNLNHDAMYWYRQDPGQGLRLIYYSQIVNDFQKGDIAEGYSVSREKKESFPLTVTSAQKNPTAFYLCASRPGQGLYGYTFGSGTRLTVV.

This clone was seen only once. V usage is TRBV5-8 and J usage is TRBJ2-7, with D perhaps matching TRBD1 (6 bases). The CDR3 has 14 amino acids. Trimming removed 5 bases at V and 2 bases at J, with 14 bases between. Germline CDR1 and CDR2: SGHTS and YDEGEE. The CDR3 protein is CASRPRKGAYEQYF. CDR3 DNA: TGTGCCAGCAGACCGAGGAAGGGGGCCTACGAGCAGTACTTC.

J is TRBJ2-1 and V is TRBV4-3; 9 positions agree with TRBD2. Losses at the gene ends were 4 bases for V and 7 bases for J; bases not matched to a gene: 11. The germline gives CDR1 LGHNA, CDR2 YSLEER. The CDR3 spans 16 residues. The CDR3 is CASSPRLAGEGNEQFF. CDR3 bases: TGCGCCAGCAGCCCCAGATTAGCGGGAGAAGGGAATGAGCAGTTCTTC.

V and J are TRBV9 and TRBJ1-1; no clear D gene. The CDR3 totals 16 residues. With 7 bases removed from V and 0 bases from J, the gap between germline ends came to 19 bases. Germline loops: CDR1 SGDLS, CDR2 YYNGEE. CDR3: CASSEANGRVNTEAFF. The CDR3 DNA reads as TGTGCCAGCTCGGAGGCGAACGGCCGAGTGAACACTGAAGCTTTCTTT. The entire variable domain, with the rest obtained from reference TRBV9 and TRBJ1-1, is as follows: DSGVTQTPKHLITATGQRVTLRCSPRSGDLSVYWYQQSLDQGLQFLIQYYNGEERAKGNILERFSAQQFPDLHSELNLSSLELGDSALYFCASSEANGRVNTEAFFGQGTRLTVV.

CDR3 residues: CASSARQGGEQFF. The CDR3 nucleotides are TGTGCCAGCAGCGCCCGACAGGGAGGTGAGCAGTTCTTC. V is TRBV9 and J is TRBJ2-1; perhaps TRBD1 as D (7 bases). The CDR3 totals 13 residues. With 3 bases removed from V and 9 bases from J, the gap between germline ends came to 13 bases. Germline CDR1 SGDLS, CDR2 YYNGEE. The full variable domain, its missing parts supplied by reference TRBV9 and TRBJ2-1, is DSGVTQTPKHLITATGQRVTLRCSPRSGDLSVYWYQQSLDQGLQFLIQYYNGEERAKGNILERFSAQQFPDLHSELNLSSLELGDSALYFCASSARQGGEQFFGPGTRLTVL.

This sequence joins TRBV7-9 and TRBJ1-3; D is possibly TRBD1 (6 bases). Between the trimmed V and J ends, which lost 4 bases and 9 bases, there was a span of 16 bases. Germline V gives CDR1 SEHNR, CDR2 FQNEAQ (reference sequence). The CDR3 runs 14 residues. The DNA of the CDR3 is TGTGCCAGCAGCTCGGACAGAACCCAGGGCACCATATATTTT. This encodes CASSSDRTQGTIYF.

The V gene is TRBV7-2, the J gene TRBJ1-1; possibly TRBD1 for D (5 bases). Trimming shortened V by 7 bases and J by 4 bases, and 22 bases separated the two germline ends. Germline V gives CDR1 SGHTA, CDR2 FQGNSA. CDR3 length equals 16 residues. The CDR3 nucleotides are TGTGCCAGCACCCGGGGGAGCTGGGGAGGAAGCACTGAAGCTTTCTTT. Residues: CASTRGSWGGSTEAFF.

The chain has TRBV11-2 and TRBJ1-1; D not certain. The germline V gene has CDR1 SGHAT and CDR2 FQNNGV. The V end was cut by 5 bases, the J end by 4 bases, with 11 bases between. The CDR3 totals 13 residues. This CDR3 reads CASSTSQITEAFF. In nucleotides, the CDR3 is TGTGCCAGCAGCACCAGTCAGATCACTGAAGCTTTCTTT.

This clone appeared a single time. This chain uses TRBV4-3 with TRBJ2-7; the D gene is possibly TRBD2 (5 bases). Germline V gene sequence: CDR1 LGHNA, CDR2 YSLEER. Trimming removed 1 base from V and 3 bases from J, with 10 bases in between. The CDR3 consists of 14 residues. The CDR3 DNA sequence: TGCGCCAGCAGCCAAGGCGAGGGAGACTACGAGCAGTACTTC. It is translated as CASSQGEGDYEQYF.

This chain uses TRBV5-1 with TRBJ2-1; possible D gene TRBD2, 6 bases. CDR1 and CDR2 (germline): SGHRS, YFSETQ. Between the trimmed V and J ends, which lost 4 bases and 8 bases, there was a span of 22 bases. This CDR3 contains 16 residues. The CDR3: CASSHGRETQGDEQFF. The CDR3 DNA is TGCGCCAGCAGCCATGGGCGGGAAACCCAAGGCGATGAGCAGTTCTTC.

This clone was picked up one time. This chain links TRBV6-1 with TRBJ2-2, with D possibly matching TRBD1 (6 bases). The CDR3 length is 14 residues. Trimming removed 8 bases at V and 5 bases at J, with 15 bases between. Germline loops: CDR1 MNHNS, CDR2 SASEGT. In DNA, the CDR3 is TGTGCCAGCGCTGGCACAGGGACGACCGGGGAGCTGTTTTTT. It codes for CASAGTGTTGELFF.

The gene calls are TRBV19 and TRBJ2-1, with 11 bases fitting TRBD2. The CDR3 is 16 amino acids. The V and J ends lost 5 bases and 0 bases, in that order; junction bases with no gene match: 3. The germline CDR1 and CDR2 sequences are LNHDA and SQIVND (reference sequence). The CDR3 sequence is CASSELAGDSYNEQFF. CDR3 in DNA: TGTGCCAGTAGTGAACTAGCGGGAGACTCCTACAATGAGCAGTTCTTC.

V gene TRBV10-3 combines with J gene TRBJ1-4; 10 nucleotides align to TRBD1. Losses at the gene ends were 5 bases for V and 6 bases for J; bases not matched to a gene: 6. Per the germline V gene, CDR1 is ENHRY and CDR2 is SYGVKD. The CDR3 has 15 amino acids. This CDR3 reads CAISLDRGQDEKLFF. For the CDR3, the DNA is TGTGCCATCAGTCTTGACAGGGGGCAGGATGAAAAACTGTTTTTT.

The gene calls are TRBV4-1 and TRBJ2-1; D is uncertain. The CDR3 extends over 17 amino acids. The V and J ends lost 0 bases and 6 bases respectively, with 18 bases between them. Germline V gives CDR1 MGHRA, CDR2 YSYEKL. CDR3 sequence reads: CASSQESDGLGFNEQFF. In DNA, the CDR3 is TGCGCCAGCAGCCAAGAATCCGACGGCCTGGGCTTCAATGAGCAGTTCTTC.

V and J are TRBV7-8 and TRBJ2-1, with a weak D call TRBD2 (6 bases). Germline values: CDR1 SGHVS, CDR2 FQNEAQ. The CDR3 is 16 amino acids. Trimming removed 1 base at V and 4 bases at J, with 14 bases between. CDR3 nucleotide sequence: TGTGCCAGCAGCTTAGGATGGGGGGATGCTTACAATGAGCAGTTCTTC. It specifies CASSLGWGDAYNEQFF.

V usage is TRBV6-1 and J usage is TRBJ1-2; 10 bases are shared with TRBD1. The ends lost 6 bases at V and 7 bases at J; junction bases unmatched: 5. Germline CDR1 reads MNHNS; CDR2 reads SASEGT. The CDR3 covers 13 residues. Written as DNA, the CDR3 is TGTGCCAGCAGCGAGACAGGGGGCCGTGGCTACACCTTC. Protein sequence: CASSETGGRGYTF.

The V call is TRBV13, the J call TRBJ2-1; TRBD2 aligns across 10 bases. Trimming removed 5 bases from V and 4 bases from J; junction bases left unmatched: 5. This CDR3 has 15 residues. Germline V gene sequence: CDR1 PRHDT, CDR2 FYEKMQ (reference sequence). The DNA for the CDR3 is TGTGCCAGCAGCCCGACTAGCGGGCCTTACAATGAGCAGTTCTTC. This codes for CASSPTSGPYNEQFF.

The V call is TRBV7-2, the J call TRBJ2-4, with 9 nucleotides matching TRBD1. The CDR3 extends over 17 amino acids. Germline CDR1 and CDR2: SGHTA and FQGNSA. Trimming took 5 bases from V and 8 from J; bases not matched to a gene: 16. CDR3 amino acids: CASSLIGTGYLGDIQYF. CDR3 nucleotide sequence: TGTGCCAGCAGCCTGATCGGGACAGGGTACTTGGGGGACATTCAGTACTTC.

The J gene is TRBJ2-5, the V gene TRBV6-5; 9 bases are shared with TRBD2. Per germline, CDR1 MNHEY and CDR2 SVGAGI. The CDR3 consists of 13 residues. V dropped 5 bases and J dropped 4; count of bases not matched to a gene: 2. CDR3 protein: CASSVLAGETQYF. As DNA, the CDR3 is TGTGCCAGCAGTGTACTAGCGGGAGAGACCCAGTACTTC.